A single sample gave rise to the 5 T cell receptor beta chains below, sequenced in a study of neurological immune-mediated disorders. TCRdb independently ran MiXCR on the 5' RACE reads; one entry per CDR3 protein. The sample lists roughly 48,000 distinct CDR3 sequences; roughly an eighth were seen once. Time point given: longitudinal time-point 3. The sample consisted of PBMCs. These receptors all come from a male donor with HTLV-1-associated myelopathy (HAM/TSP).

This clonotype occurred many times. The chain has TRBV7-3 and TRBJ1-1, with unresolved D. Germline values: CDR1 SGHTA, CDR2 FQGTGA. The V and J ends lost 1 base and 0 bases respectively, with 3 bases between them. The CDR3 sequence is 13 residues long. In nucleotides, the CDR3 is TGTGCCAGCAGCTTAAGCATGAACACTGAAGCTTTCTTT. Protein product: CASSLSMNTEAFF.

This clonotype was found many times. This sequence joins TRBV28 and TRBJ2-7; 7 bases line up with TRBD1. The CDR3 consists of 12 residues. The germline CDR1 and CDR2 sequences are MDHEN and SYDVKM. V shed 7 bases and J 6 bases; nucleotides not matched to a gene: 6. In DNA form, the CDR3 reads TGTGCCAGCACCAGACAGGGCTTCGAGCAGTACTTC. It translates to CASTRQGFEQYF. The full variable domain, completed using reference TRBV28 and TRBJ2-7, is DVKVTQSSRYLVKRTGEKVFLECVQDMDHENMFWYRQDPGLGLRLIYFSYDVKMKEKGDIPEGYSVSREKKERFSLILESASTNQTSMYLCASTRQGFEQYFGPGTRLTVT.

Many counts were recorded for this clonotype. The chain joins TRBV4-2 to TRBJ2-2, with 8 bases aligning to TRBD2. Germline-derived CDR1 and CDR2 are LGHNA and YNFKEQ. The trim removed 4 bases at V and 3 bases at J, leaving 7 bases unmatched. This CDR3 is 16 amino acids long. The CDR3 bases are TGTGCCAGCAGCCCCTGGCAAGCGGGGGACACCGGGGAGCTGTTTTTT. This encodes CASSPWQAGDTGELFF.

This clonotype was picked up many times. The chain carries TRBV7-8 and TRBJ2-7; D may correspond to TRBD1 or TRBD2 (7 bases each). The CDR3 loop spans 15 amino acids. In germline, CDR1 is SGHVS, CDR2 FQNEAQ. V was shortened by 5 bases and J by 4 bases, with 18 bases between the two germline ends. The CDR3 coding sequence is TGTGCCAGCAGCGCTACAGGGGCCGGGGGGTACGAGCAGTACTTC. Protein: CASSATGAGGYEQYF.

This chain uses TRBV7-3 with TRBJ2-3; D is unresolved. CDR1 and CDR2 (germline): SGHTA, FQGTGA. V lost 2 bases and J lost 2, with 8 bases in between. The CDR3 has 14 residues. The CDR3: CASSLQQDTDTQYF. Here the CDR3 DNA reads TGTGCCAGCAGCTTACAGCAGGACACAGATACGCAGTATTTT.